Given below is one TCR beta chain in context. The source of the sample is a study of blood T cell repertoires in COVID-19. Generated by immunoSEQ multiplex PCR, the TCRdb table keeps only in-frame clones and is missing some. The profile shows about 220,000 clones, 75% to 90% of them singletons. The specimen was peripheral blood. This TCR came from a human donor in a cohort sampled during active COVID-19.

The CDR3 region is CASSPSDGLHGYTF. The CDR3 DNA reads as TGTGCCAGCAGTCCCTCGGACGGACTACATGGCTACACCTTC. The chain recombines TRBV6-5 with TRBJ1-2; D remains ambiguous. The V gene's germline CDR1 is MNHEY and CDR2 SVGAGI. This CDR3 spans 14 amino acids. V was shortened by 5 bases and J by 6 bases, with 16 bases between the two germline ends.